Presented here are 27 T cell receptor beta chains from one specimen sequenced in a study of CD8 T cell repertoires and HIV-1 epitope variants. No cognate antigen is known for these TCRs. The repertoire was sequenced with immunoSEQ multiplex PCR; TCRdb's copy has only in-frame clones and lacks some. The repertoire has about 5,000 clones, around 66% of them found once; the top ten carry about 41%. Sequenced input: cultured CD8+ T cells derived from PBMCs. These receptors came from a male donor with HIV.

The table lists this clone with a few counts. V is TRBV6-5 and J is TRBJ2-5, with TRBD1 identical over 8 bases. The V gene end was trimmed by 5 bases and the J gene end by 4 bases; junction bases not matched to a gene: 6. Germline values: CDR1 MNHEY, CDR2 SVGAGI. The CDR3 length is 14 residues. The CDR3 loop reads CASSNTGGRETQYF. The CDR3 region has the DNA TGTGCCAGCAGTAATACAGGGGGGCGAGAGACCCAGTACTTC.

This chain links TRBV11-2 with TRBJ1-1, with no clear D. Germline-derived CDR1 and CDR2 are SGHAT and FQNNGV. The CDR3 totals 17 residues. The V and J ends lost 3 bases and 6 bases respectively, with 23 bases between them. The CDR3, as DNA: TGTGCCAGCAGCTTGCATTTTGTATGGGATGAGGGTTCTGAAGCTTTCTTT. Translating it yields CASSLHFVWDEGSEAFF. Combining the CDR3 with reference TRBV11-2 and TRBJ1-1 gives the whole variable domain EAGVAQSPRYKIIEKRQSVAFWCNPISGHATLYWYQQILGQGPKLLIQFQNNGVVDDSQLPKDRFSAERLKGVDSTLKIQPAKLEDSAVYLCASSLHFVWDEGSEAFFGQGTRLTVV.

The CDR3 DNA sequence: TGTGCCAGCAGTTTAATGGTTAGGGGATCTCAACCCTACGAGCAGTACTTC. This sequence encodes CASSLMVRGSQPYEQYF. The V and J genes are TRBV27 and TRBJ2-7; tentatively, D is TRBD1 (5 bases). Germline assignment: CDR1 MNHEY and CDR2 SMNVEV (reference sequence). This CDR3 is 17 amino acids long. V was shortened by 2 bases and J by 2 bases, with 19 bases between the two germline ends.

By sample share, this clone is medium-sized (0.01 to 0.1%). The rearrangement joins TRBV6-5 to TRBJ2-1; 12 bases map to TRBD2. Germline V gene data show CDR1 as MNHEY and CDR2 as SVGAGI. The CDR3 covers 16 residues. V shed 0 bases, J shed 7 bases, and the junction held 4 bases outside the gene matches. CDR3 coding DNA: TGTGCCAGCAGTTACTCGACGACTAGCGGGGGTAATGAGCAGTTCTTC. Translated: CASSYSTTSGGNEQFF.

Here the CDR3 reads CASSLLSETQYF. The CDR3 DNA is TGTGCCAGCAGCTTACTTTCGGAGACCCAGTACTTC. The rearrangement joins TRBV5-5 to TRBJ2-5; unclear D gene. V was cut by 2 bases and J by 5 bases, with 7 bases left in between. CDR3 size: 12 residues. CDR1 is SGHKS and CDR2 is YYEKEE in the germline V gene (reference sequence).

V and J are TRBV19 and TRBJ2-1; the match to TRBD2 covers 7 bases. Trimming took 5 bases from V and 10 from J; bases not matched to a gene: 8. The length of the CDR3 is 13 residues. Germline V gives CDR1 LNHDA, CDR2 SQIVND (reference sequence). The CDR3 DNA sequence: TGTGCCAGTAGTGCAATGACCGGGGGGGAGCAGTTCTTC. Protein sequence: CASSAMTGGEQFF.

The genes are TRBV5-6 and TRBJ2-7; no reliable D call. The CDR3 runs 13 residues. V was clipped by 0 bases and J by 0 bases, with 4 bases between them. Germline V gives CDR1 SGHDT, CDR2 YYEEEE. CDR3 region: CASSLGSSYEQYF. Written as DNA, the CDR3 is TGTGCCAGCAGCTTGGGCAGCTCCTACGAGCAGTACTTC.

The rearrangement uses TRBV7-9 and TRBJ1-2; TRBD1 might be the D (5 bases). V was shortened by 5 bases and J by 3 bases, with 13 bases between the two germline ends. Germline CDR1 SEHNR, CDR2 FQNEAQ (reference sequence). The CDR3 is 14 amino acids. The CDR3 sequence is CASSPGTSDYGYTF. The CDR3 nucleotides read TGTGCCAGCAGCCCTGGGACTTCTGACTATGGCTACACCTTC.

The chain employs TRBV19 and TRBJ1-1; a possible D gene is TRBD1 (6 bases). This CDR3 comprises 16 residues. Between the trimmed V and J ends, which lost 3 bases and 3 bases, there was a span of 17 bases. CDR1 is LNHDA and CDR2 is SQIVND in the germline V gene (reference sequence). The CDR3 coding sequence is TGTGCCAGTAGTATCGGCGCAGGGGTATCGGACACTGAAGCTTTCTTT. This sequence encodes CASSIGAGVSDTEAFF.

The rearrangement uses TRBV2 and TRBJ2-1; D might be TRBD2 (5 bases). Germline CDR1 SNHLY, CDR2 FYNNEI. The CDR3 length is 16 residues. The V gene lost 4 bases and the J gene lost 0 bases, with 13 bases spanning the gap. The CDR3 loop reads CASSAPGGLSYNEQFF. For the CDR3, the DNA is TGTGCCAGCAGTGCCCCCGGCGGACTCTCCTACAATGAGCAGTTCTTC.

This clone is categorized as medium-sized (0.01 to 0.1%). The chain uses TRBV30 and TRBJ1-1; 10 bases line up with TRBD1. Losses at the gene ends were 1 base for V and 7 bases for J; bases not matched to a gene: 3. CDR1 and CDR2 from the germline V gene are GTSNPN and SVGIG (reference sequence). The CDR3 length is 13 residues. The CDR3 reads CAWSAGTGDEAFF. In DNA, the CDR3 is TGTGCCTGGAGTGCAGGGACAGGGGATGAAGCTTTCTTT.

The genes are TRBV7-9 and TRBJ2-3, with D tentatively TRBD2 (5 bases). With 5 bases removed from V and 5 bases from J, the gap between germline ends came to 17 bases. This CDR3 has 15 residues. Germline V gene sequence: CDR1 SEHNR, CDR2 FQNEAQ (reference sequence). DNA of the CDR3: TGTGCCAGCAGCCTCCCCCGGGGTCCGGGAGATACGCAGTATTTT. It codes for CASSLPRGPGDTQYF.

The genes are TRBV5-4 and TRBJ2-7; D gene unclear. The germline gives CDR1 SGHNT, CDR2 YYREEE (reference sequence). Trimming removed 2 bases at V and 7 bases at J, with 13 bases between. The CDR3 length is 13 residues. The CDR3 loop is CASSLSRLGEQYF. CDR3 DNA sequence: TGTGCCAGCAGCTTATCTAGGTTGGGGGAGCAGTACTTC.

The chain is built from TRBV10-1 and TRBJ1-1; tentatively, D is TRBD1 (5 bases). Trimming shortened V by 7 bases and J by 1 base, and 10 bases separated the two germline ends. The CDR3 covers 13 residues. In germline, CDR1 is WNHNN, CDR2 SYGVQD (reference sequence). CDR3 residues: CASKEQGNTEAFF. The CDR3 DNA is TGCGCCAGCAAGGAGCAGGGGAACACTGAAGCTTTCTTT.

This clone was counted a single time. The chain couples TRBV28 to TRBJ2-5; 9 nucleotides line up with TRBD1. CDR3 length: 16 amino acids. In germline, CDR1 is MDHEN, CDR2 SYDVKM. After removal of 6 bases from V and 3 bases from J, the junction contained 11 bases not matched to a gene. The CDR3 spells CASRPTAGQGEETQYF. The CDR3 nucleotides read TGTGCCAGCAGACCAACGGCGGGACAGGGAGAAGAGACCCAGTACTTC.

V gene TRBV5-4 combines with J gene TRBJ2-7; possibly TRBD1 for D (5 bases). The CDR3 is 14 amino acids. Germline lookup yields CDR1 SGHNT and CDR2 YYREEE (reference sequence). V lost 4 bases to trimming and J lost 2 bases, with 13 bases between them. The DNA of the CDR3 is TGTGCCAGCAGCGACTCGACAGTTACCTACGAGCAGTACTTC. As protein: CASSDSTVTYEQYF.

CDR3 sequence: CASSLLTGDGEQYF. CDR3 nucleotide sequence: TGCGCCAGCAGCTTGCTGACGGGGGATGGCGAGCAGTACTTC. V is TRBV5-1 and J is TRBJ2-7; tentatively, D is TRBD2 (6 bases). The germline V and J ends were trimmed by 1 base and 6 bases, with 14 bases remaining between them. The CDR3 spans 14 residues. The germline CDR1 and CDR2 sequences are SGHRS and YFSETQ.

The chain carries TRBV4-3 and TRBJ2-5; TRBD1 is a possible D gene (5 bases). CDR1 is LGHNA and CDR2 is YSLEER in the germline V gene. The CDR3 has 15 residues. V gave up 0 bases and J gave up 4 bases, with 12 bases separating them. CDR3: CASSQDHRGRETQYF. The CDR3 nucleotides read TGCGCCAGCAGCCAAGATCATAGGGGCAGAGAGACCCAGTACTTC.

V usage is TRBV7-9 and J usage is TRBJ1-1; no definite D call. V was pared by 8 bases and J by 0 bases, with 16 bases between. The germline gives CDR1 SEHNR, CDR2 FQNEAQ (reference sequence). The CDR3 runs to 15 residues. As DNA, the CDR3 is TGTGCCAGCTCGCCTGGAACGGGGATGAACACTGAAGCTTTCTTT. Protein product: CASSPGTGMNTEAFF.

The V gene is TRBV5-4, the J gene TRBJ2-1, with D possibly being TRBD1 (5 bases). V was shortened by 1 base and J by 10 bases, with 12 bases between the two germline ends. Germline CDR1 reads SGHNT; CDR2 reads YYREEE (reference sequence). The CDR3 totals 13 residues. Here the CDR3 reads CASSLSQGSEQFF. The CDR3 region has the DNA TGTGCCAGCAGCTTGTCGCAGGGCAGCGAGCAGTTCTTC.

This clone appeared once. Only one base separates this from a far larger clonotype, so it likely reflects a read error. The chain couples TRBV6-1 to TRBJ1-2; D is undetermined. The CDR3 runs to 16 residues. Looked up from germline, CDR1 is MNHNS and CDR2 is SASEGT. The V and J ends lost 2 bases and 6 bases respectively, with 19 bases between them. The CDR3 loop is CASSELPQDLDHGYTF. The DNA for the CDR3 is TGTGCCAGCAGTGAACTTCCACAAGACCTAGACCATGGCTACACCTTC.

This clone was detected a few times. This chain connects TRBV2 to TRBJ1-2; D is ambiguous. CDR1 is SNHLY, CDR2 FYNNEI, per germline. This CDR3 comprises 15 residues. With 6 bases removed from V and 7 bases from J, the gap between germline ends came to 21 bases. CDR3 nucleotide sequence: TGTGCCAGCAGCACCCCGTTTACGGATCCCGGTGGCTACACCTTC. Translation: CASSTPFTDPGGYTF. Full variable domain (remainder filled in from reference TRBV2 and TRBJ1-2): EPEVTQTPSHQVTQMGQEVILRCVPISNHLYFYWYRQILGQKVEFLVSFYNNEISEKSEIFDDQFSVERPDGSNFTLKIRSTKLEDSAMYFCASSTPFTDPGGYTFGSGTRLTVV.

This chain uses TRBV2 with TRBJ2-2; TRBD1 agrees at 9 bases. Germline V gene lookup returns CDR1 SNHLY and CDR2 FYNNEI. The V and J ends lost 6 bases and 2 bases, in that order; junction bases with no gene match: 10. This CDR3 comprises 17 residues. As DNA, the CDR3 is TGTGCCAGCAGGGTTGGCACAGGGGGCAGAAACACCGGGGAGCTGTTTTTT. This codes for CASRVGTGGRNTGELFF. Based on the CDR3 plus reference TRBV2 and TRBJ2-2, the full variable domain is EPEVTQTPSHQVTQMGQEVILRCVPISNHLYFYWYRQILGQKVEFLVSFYNNEISEKSEIFDDQFSVERPDGSNFTLKIRSTKLEDSAMYFCASRVGTGGRNTGELFFGEGSRLTVL.

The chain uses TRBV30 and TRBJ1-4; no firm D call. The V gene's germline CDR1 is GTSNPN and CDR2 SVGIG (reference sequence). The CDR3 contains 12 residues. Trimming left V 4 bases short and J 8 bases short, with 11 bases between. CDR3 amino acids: CAWKSRTEKLFF. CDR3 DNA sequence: TGTGCCTGGAAAAGCCGTACGGAAAAACTGTTTTTT.

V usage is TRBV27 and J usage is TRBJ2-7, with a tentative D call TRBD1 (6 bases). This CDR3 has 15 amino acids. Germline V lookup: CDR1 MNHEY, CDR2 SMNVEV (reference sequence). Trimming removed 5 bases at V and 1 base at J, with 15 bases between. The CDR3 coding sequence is TGTGCCAGCAGTCAGGACAGATACAAATCCTACGAGCAGTACTTC. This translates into CASSQDRYKSYEQYF.

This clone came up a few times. CDR3 protein: CASSPGLAGGAGELFF. The CDR3 nucleotides are TGTGCCAGCAGCCCGGGACTAGCGGGGGGGGCCGGGGAGCTGTTTTTT. The V and J genes are TRBV5-4 and TRBJ2-2; the match to TRBD2 covers 16 bases. Unmatched junction bases numbered 3, after V lost 4 bases and J lost 6 bases. CDR1 and CDR2 (germline): SGHNT, YYREEE (reference sequence). The CDR3 runs to 16 residues.

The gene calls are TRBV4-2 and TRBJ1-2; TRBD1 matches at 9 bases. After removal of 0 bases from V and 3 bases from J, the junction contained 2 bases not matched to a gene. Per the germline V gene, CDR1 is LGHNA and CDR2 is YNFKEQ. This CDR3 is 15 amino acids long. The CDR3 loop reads CASSQDDRGDYGYTF. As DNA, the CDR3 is TGTGCCAGCAGCCAAGATGACAGGGGGGACTATGGCTACACCTTC.